The entry below gives a single T cell receptor beta chain sequence along with its context. Its recognized antigen is unknown. There are no base qualities to consult, and no much larger clone falls within one base. The source of the sample is a study of blood T cell repertoires in COVID-19 (dated by TCRdb to about 2020). Concerning the study at large: The collaborator samples originated in the United States, Italy and Spain and spanned the acute and convalescent phases of COVID-19. The material from the prospective study consisted of cDNA or gDNA derived from T cells, B-cell-depleted T cells, or PBMCs. The dataset comprised deeply sampled blood TCRbeta repertoires from subjects exposed to, actively infected with, or recovered from COVID-19. A freely available public database, intended as a resource for researchers studying the immune response to SARS-CoV-2, is where the repertoires were released. The samples were drawn from the first 160 participants of the ongoing ImmuneRACE study and from some 1,300 subjects provided by 6 global collaborators. A de-identified subject ID, COVID-19 status, age in years and sex were almost always included in the sample metadata. Where available, HLA class I and class II types were taken from metadata supplied by the sample provider and were not determined by assay-based typing.

TCRbeta CDR3 regions were amplified from genomic DNA by means of the immunoSEQ Assay, a bias-controlled multiplex PCR. The published analysis was carried out like this. The number of nucleated cells in each sample was estimated from the amplification of reference gene primers within the assay. To quantify the absolute abundance of each unique TCRbeta CDR3 rearrangement, sequence reads were collapsed and filtered. For each sample, productive Simpson clonality was calculated as the square root of Simpson's diversity index over productive rearrangements. In its TCRdb copy, this immuneACCESS table keeps in-frame sequences only and misses some clones. Where compared with another copy, unresolved V genes explain less than half of these, and the others have no known cause. D and trimming were read from the DNA, whereas the V and J calls and clone size are those reported in that table. This sample gives 60,000 to 80,000 clones in total; about four fifths of them show up just once. Approximately 8.8% of the sample goes to the ten largest clones.

The CDR3 covers 13 residues, taking in both the cysteine and the phenylalanine. Solely the CDR3 DNA is kept, with 39 bases framed from the first base. Trimming takes 6 bases off V and 5 bases off J; junction bases not matched to a gene: 7. CDR1 and CDR2 were assigned from the germline V gene as SQVTM and ANQGSEA. What the work shows at the level of the full study, not this receptor alone: How much clinical and demographic metadata was included differed by source and by participant, and the metadata was provided uncurated.

The collaborating institutions used their own protocols to collect whole blood in K2EDTA tubes. For TCRbeta analysis, collaborators shipped samples in one of three forms: frozen whole blood, isolated PBMCs, or DNA extracted from either of those sample types. The receptor was isolated from a man aged 45-65 years with active COVID-19. The rearranged segments are TRBV29-1 and TRBJ2-7; 10 central nucleotides agree with TRBD1. The material sequenced was peripheral blood. The base sequence is TGCAGCGTGGGATCCGGGACAGGGGACGAGCAGTACTTC. It encodes CSVGSGTGDEQYF.